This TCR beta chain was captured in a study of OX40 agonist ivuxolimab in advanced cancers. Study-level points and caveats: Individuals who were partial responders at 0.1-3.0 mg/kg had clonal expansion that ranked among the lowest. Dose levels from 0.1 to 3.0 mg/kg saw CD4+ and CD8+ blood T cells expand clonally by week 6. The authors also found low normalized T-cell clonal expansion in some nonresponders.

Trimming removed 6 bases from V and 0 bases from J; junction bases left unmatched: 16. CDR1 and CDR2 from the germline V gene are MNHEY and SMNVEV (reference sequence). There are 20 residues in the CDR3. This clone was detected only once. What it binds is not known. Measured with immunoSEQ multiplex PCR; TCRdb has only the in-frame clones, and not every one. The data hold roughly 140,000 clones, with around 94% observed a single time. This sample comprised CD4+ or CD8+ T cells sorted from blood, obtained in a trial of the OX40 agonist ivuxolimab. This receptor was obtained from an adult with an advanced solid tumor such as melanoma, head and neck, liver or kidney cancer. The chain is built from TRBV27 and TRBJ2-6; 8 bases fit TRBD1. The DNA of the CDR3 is TGTGCCAGCAGACCCAACCCAGGGGGCCACATTTTCTCTGGGGCCAACGTCCTGACTTTC. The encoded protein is CASRPNPGGHIFSGANVLTF. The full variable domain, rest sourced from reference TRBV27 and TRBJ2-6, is EAQVTQNPRYLITVTGKKLTVTCSQNMNHEYMSWYRQDPGLGLRQIYYSMNVEVTDKGDVPEGYKVSRKEKRNFPLILESPSPNQTSLYFCASRPNPGGHIFSGANVLTFGAGSRLTVL.